These 21 T cell receptor beta chains originate from one sample sequenced in a study of T cells after yellow fever vaccination. TCRdb redid the calling of the 5' RACE reads with MiXCR, one entry per CDR3 protein. The sample holds roughly 160,000 distinct CDR3 sequences; approximately 6.7% are singletons and the top ten take approximately 2.5%. Here the sequenced sample was CD4+ T cells sorted from PBMCs, taken 5 days after the first yellow fever vaccination. The receptor source for this set is a man aged 18 to 35 who received the YFV17D yellow fever vaccine.

V is TRBV30 and J is TRBJ2-1; D might be TRBD1 (6 bases). The CDR3 loop spans 14 amino acids. Germline CDR1 GTSNPN, CDR2 SVGIG (reference sequence). Deletions cut 2 bases from V and 8 bases from J, with 16 bases between. The CDR3 sequence is CAWSLFTGMDEQFF. CDR3 DNA sequence: TGTGCCTGGAGTCTTTTTACAGGGATGGATGAGCAGTTCTTC.

This clonotype was recorded many times. This chain connects TRBV12-3 or TRBV12-4 to TRBJ2-5, with TRBD1 matching 7 bases. This CDR3 spans 14 amino acids. J gave up 2 bases and V 5 bases, and 5 bases lay outside the gene matches. The CDR3 DNA follows: TGTGCCAGCAGTCGAAACAGGGGTCAAGAGACCCAGTACTTC. This gives the protein CASSRNRGQETQYF.

This clonotype was found many times. The rearrangement uses TRBV24-1 and TRBJ1-2, with D hard to call. V gave up 3 bases and J gave up 4 bases, with 20 bases separating them. Germline CDR1 KGHDR, CDR2 SFDVKD. There are 17 residues in the CDR3. The CDR3 is CATSDVDADRTSYGYTF. The DNA of the CDR3 is TGTGCCACCAGTGATGTTGATGCGGACCGCACTTCCTATGGCTACACCTTC.

Regarding this clonotype: A read error is possible here, since a much larger clone lies one base away. The chain carries TRBV12-3 or TRBV12-4 and TRBJ1-1, with D possibly being TRBD1 (5 bases). CDR3 length equals 14 residues. Deletions cut 6 bases from V and 3 bases from J, with 14 bases between. The CDR3 sequence: CASSPAQGHTEAFF. Here the CDR3 DNA reads TGTGCCAGCAGCCCCGCCCAGGGCCACACTGAAGCTTTCTTT.

At least ten counts were recorded for this clonotype. The rearrangement joins TRBV20-1 to TRBJ2-5, with TRBD2 matching 9 bases. This CDR3 spans 16 amino acids. V shed 2 bases and J 0 bases; nucleotides not matched to a gene: 7. Germline CDR1 reads DFQATT; CDR2 reads SNEGSKA (reference sequence). The CDR3 is CSARPLLAGYQETQYF. The CDR3 region has the DNA TGCAGTGCTAGACCCCTACTAGCGGGTTACCAAGAGACCCAGTACTTC.

This clonotype has just a few counts. The V and J genes are TRBV7-2 and TRBJ2-5, with 8 bases that match TRBD2. The length of the CDR3 is 14 residues. The ends lost 1 base at V and 6 bases at J; junction bases unmatched: 4. Germline values: CDR1 SGHTA, CDR2 FQGNSA. CDR3 in amino acids: CASSLGGGSKTQYF. The CDR3 DNA is TGTGCCAGCAGCTTAGGCGGGGGGTCCAAGACCCAGTACTTC.

This clonotype was counted ten times or more. This chain joins TRBV2 and TRBJ2-1, with D uncertain. The germline V gene encodes CDR1 SNHLY and CDR2 FYNNEI. CDR3 size: 14 residues. V shed 6 bases and J shed 0 bases, with 9 bases lying between them. Here the CDR3 DNA reads TGTGCCAGCAGGGGCGTTAGCTCCTACAATGAGCAGTTCTTC. Protein sequence: CASRGVSSYNEQFF.

This clonotype was found many times. The chain links TRBV7-2 to TRBJ2-7; 11 bases map to TRBD2. Germline V CDR1 and CDR2: SGHTA, FQGNSA. This CDR3 is 14 amino acids long. With 5 bases clipped from V and 7 bases from J, the junction kept 7 bases outside the gene matches. Here the CDR3 reads CASSVSGGAFEQYV. The CDR3 DNA follows: TGTGCCAGCAGCGTTAGCGGGGGGGCATTTGAGCAGTACGTC.

A remark on this clonotype: A single base separates this from a much larger clone, so it may be a read error. The chain uses TRBV5-1 and TRBJ2-7; 9 positions match TRBD1. This CDR3 is 15 amino acids long. Germline V gives CDR1 SGHRS, CDR2 YFSETQ. The CDR3 nucleotides are TGCGCCAGCATCTTGGGAGGACAGGGGCCGTCCGAGCAGTACGTC. It yields the protein CASILGGQGPSEQYV.

Ten or more counts support this clonotype. The gene calls are TRBV11-2 and TRBJ1-1; the D is unclear. V gave up 2 bases and J gave up 8 bases, with 12 bases separating them. This CDR3 spans 13 amino acids. The germline V gene has CDR1 SGHAT and CDR2 FQNNGV. CDR3 sequence: CASSLSSLREAFF. The CDR3 DNA sequence: TGTGCCAGCAGCTTATCTAGTTTGCGAGAAGCTTTCTTT.

This clonotype was detected only a few times. This chain uses TRBV6-5 with TRBJ1-3; D gene uncertain. The germline CDR1 and CDR2 sequences are MNHEY and SVGAGI. There are 16 residues in the CDR3. Trimming took off 4 bases at V and 4 bases at J, with 17 bases between the two ends. The CDR3 protein is CASSLLAPGVGNTIYF. In nucleotides, the CDR3 is TGTGCCAGCAGTTTACTCGCCCCCGGGGTCGGAAACACCATATATTTT.

This clonotype was counted at least ten times. V and J are TRBV2 and TRBJ1-1, with TRBD1 as a possible D gene (6 bases). The CDR3 totals 13 residues. Per the germline V gene, CDR1 is SNHLY and CDR2 is FYNNEI. Trimming took 11 bases from V and 0 from J, leaving 13 bases between them. The CDR3 loop reads CAGIGQMNTEAFF. For the CDR3, the DNA is TGTGCCGGGATAGGACAGATGAACACTGAAGCTTTCTTT.

In DNA form, the CDR3 reads TGTGCCAGCAGCGCCGGGACAGGCCCCCAAGAGACCCAGTACTTC. It codes for CASSAGTGPQETQYF. The J gene is TRBJ2-5, the V gene TRBV5-4, with 8 bases aligning to TRBD1. After removal of 4 bases from V and 1 base from J, the junction contained 6 bases not matched to a gene. Germline loops: CDR1 SGHNT, CDR2 YYREEE (reference sequence). This CDR3 contains 15 residues. Supplemented by reference TRBV5-4 and TRBJ2-5, the full variable domain reads ETGVTQSPTHLIKTRGQQVTLRCSSQSGHNTVSWYQQALGQGPQFIFQYYREEENGRGNFPPRFSGLQFPNYSSELNVNALELDDSALYLCASSAGTGPQETQYFGPGTRLLVL.

V is TRBV6-6 and J is TRBJ1-5; D is possibly TRBD1 (6 bases). Trimming left V 7 bases short and J 6 bases short, with 13 bases between. Germline values: CDR1 MNHNY, CDR2 SVGAGI (reference sequence). The CDR3 contains 13 residues. The CDR3 reads CASTPDRLQPQHF. Written as DNA, the CDR3 is TGTGCCAGCACCCCGGACAGACTTCAGCCCCAGCATTTT.

The chain has TRBV5-4 and TRBJ2-5; 7 nucleotides align to TRBD2. Germline V lookup: CDR1 SGHNT, CDR2 YYREEE (reference sequence). CDR3 size: 14 residues. J lost 3 bases, V lost 0 bases, and 2 bases had no gene match. CDR3 sequence: CASSLAAGEETQYF. DNA of the CDR3: TGTGCCAGCAGCTTGGCCGCGGGGGAAGAGACCCAGTACTTC.

At least ten counts were recorded for this clonotype. The rearrangement joins TRBV12-3 or TRBV12-4 to TRBJ1-6; D is possibly TRBD1 (5 bases). The CDR3 extends over 15 amino acids. V lost 10 bases to trimming and J lost 7 bases, with 20 bases between them. CDR3 amino acids: CATTLGGSMNSPLHF. CDR3 sequence (DNA): TGTGCCACCACCTTGGGGGGTAGTATGAATTCACCCCTCCACTTT.

This clonotype showed up just a few times. Likely a read error: the CDR3 ends without its conserved phenylalanine or tryptophan. The DNA is left out, because the CDR3 cannot be placed on it with certainty; the CDR3 is given as TCRdb lists it. The chain couples TRBV6-2 or TRBV6-3 to TRBJ2-7; the D segment call TRBD2 is taken from the table without a DNA check. A total of 15 residues make up the CDR3, ends included. Germline lookup yields CDR1 MNHEY and CDR2 SVGEGT. CDR3 sequence: CASSYSREASHRGRL.

This clonotype was picked up many times. This rearrangement joins TRBV7-9 to TRBJ2-5; 8 bases align to TRBD1. The germline V gene has CDR1 SEHNR and CDR2 FQNEAQ (reference sequence). V dropped 5 bases and J dropped 5; count of bases not matched to a gene: 4. The CDR3 is made up of 13 amino acids. The CDR3 DNA follows: TGTGCCAGCAGCCGGACAGGGATGGAGACCCAGTACTTC. The encoded protein is CASSRTGMETQYF.

There are many counts of this clonotype. This chain joins TRBV5-5 and TRBJ2-3; D is ambiguous. The CDR3 contains 14 residues. Trimming removed 0 bases from V and 0 bases from J, with 5 bases in between. CDR1 is SGHKS, CDR2 YYEKEE, per germline (reference sequence). CDR3 in amino acids: CASSLDPSTDTQYF. The CDR3 coding sequence is TGTGCCAGCAGCTTGGACCCTAGCACAGATACGCAGTATTTT.

In this sample, this clonotype turned up many times. The chain has TRBV6-2 or TRBV6-3 and TRBJ2-2, with D uncertain. The CDR3 has 12 residues. The V gene's germline CDR1 is MNHEY and CDR2 SVGEGT. The ends were cut back, 2 bases at V and 9 bases at J, with 7 bases in the middle. The CDR3: CASSYPSRELFF. CDR3 bases: TGTGCCAGCAGTTACCCCAGCAGGGAGCTGTTTTTT.

This clonotype was seen at least ten times. The rearrangement uses TRBV5-1 and TRBJ2-7; D tentatively fits TRBD1 or TRBD2 (7 bases each). The CDR3 loop spans 14 amino acids. CDR1 and CDR2 (germline): SGHRS, YFSETQ. V was pared by 4 bases and J by 5 bases, with 16 bases between. CDR3 region: CASSPTGEGHEQYF. In DNA, the CDR3 is TGCGCCAGCAGCCCTACAGGGGAGGGTCACGAGCAGTACTTC.